Listed here is a single TCR beta chain. What it recognizes is unknown. This CDR3 spans 13 amino acids. Trimming pared 6 bases from V and 4 bases from J, leaving 12 bases between. The germline V gene has CDR1 MNHEY and CDR2 SMNVEV (reference sequence). This entry comes from a study of T cell responses to AZD1222 COVID-19 vaccine. Findings of the study overall: Distributed over spike, vaccine-associated CD4 TCRs predominated at 160-218 and 743-854. Unmutated variant regions are reportedly the target of nearly half of TCRs that are spike-specific.

The repertoire was sequenced with immunoSEQ multiplex PCR; TCRdb's copy has only in-frame clones and lacks some. In the table there are some 70,000 clones, under 90% of which are singletons. This TCR was sampled from an adult who received the AZD1222 COVID-19 vaccine. The J gene is TRBJ2-5, the V gene TRBV27; D gene uncertain. The specimen was peripheral blood, collected 28 days after the second AZD1222 dose. As DNA, the CDR3 is TGTGCCAGCAGCTGGGGTGGCCCAGAGACCCAGTACTTC. The encoded protein is CASSWGGPETQYF.